One and the same sample provided the 10 T cell receptor beta chains below, sequenced in a study of blood T cell repertoires in COVID-19. This table comes from immunoSEQ multiplex PCR, and its TCRdb copy is limited to in-frame clones, with some not included. The profile shows 65,000 to 85,000 clones, 89% of them singletons. The source material was peripheral blood. These receptors were obtained from a man between 50 and 59 years old with active COVID-19.

The J gene is TRBJ1-4, the V gene TRBV6-5; the match to TRBD1 covers 7 bases. The germline CDR1 and CDR2 sequences are MNHEY and SVGAGI. The CDR3 has 11 amino acids. V shed 7 bases, J shed 10 bases, and the junction held 3 bases outside the gene matches. The CDR3 reads CASNQGVKLFF. The CDR3 region has the DNA TGTGCCAGCAATCAGGGGGTAAAACTGTTTTTT.

This chain connects TRBV5-5 to TRBJ1-6, with 9 bases fitting TRBD1. V gave up 6 bases and J gave up 10 bases; unmatched junction bases: 11. Germline V lookup: CDR1 SGHKS, CDR2 YYEKEE (reference sequence). The CDR3 covers 15 residues. CDR3 sequence reads: CASTPGDRDYSPLHF. CDR3 nucleotides: TGTGCCAGCACTCCGGGGGACAGGGATTACTCACCCCTCCACTTT.

The chain links TRBV7-6 to TRBJ1-1, with 11 nucleotides matching TRBD1. The trim removed 4 bases at V and 5 bases at J, leaving 6 bases unmatched. CDR1 and CDR2 from the germline V gene are SGHVS and FNYEAQ. The CDR3 is 15 amino acids. The CDR3 is CASSYRDRGGTEAFF. The CDR3, as DNA: TGTGCCAGCAGCTACCGGGACAGGGGGGGAACTGAAGCTTTCTTT.

This chain joins TRBV15 and TRBJ2-3; 9 bases match TRBD1. V lost 5 bases, J lost 2 bases, and 5 bases stayed unmatched. CDR3 size: 15 residues. Germline values: CDR1 LNHNV, CDR2 YYDKDF (reference sequence). The CDR3: CATSGTGRNTDTQYF. Here the CDR3 DNA reads TGTGCCACCAGCGGGACAGGGCGTAACACAGATACGCAGTATTTT.

This clone was detected a few times. The chain couples TRBV6-6 to TRBJ1-1, with D perhaps matching TRBD1 (6 bases). The CDR3 consists of 13 residues. V lost 7 bases and J lost 1, with 10 bases in between. Germline V gene sequence: CDR1 MNHNY, CDR2 SVGAGI (reference sequence). CDR3 nucleotide sequence: TGTGCCAGCACGGGACAAAGGAACACTGAAGCTTTCTTT. Translated, it gives CASTGQRNTEAFF.

The CDR3 spells CASTMTALNYGYTF. In nucleotides, the CDR3 is TGTGCCAGCACGATGACAGCGTTAAACTATGGCTACACCTTC. The gene calls are TRBV16 and TRBJ1-2, with D possibly matching TRBD1 (5 bases). V was clipped by 7 bases and J by 2 bases, with 14 bases between them. Germline V gene sequence: CDR1 KGHSY, CDR2 FQNENV. The CDR3 loop spans 14 amino acids.

The chain links TRBV2 to TRBJ1-2; D is undetermined. CDR3 length: 13 residues. The V gene's germline CDR1 is SNHLY and CDR2 FYNNEI. Trimming cost V 8 bases and J 0 bases, with 10 bases left between them. The CDR3 DNA follows: TGTGCCAGCGCGCGAGATTCTAACTATGGCTACACCTTC. This gives the protein CASARDSNYGYTF.

This clone is a singleton in its sample. The chain has TRBV25-1 and TRBJ2-5, with D perhaps TRBD1 (6 bases). CDR3 length: 16 amino acids. The V gene's germline CDR1 is MGHDK and CDR2 SYGVNS. Between the trimmed V and J ends, which lost 1 base and 3 bases, there was a span of 15 bases. The CDR3 loop reads CASSELGRGGKETQYF. In nucleotides, the CDR3 is TGTGCCAGCAGTGAATTGGGCAGGGGCGGAAAAGAGACCCAGTACTTC.

This clone was detected once. V and J are TRBV2 and TRBJ2-5; TRBD2 aligns across 9 bases. Germline V CDR1 and CDR2: SNHLY, FYNNEI. Trimming at V came to 6 bases and at J to 3 bases, leaving 5 bases not matched to a gene. The CDR3 spans 14 residues. The CDR3 is CASRLLAGEETQYF. The CDR3 nucleotides are TGTGCCAGCAGGCTCTTAGCGGGAGAAGAGACCCAGTACTTC.

V and J are TRBV14 and TRBJ1-3; D uncertain. CDR1 and CDR2 from the germline V gene are SGHDN and FVKESK. The CDR3 loop spans 14 amino acids. Trimming took 1 base from V and 0 from J, leaving 4 bases between them. The CDR3 DNA reads TGTGCCAGCAGCCAAGTTAGCTCTGGAAACACCATATATTTT. Encoded protein: CASSQVSSGNTIYF.